The entry below gives a single TCR beta chain sequence along with its context. The source of the sample is a study of blood T cell repertoires in COVID-19. Background on the study: The United States, Italy and Spain were the sources of the acute and convalescent COVID-19 samples. From T cells, B-cell-depleted T cells, or PBMCs came the material, which was cDNA or gDNA.

Per the study methods: Estimation of nucleated cell counts was performed using reference gene primer amplification. Data came from immunoSEQ multiplex PCR; TCRdb stores just in-frame clones and leaves some out. The V and J calls and clone size are taken from that table; D and trimming were inferred from the DNA. The table has 310,000 or so clones, approximately 86% seen once. The sequenced sample was peripheral blood. This TCR was sampled from a woman aged 25 to 45 who had recovered from COVID-19.

The CDR3 DNA reads TGTGCCAGTAGTATACGGGGAGGGACTCTCGAAAATGAGCAGTTCTTC. It encodes CASSIRGGTLENEQFF. The chain couples TRBV19 to TRBJ2-1, with 7 bases that match TRBD2. In germline, CDR1 is LNHDA, CDR2 SQIVND (reference sequence). The CDR3 is 16 residues long. The V and J ends lost 2 bases and 7 bases, in that order; junction bases with no gene match: 11.